This TCR beta chain appears in the sequencing data of a study of control samples from healthy donors and cancer patients. Trimming cost V 2 bases and J 3 bases, with 8 bases left between them. The CDR3 is made up of 13 amino acids. Germline CDR1 reads SGHRS; CDR2 reads YFSETQ. Sequenced by immunoSEQ multiplex PCR; TCRdb stores in-frame clones only, minus some. The top ten hold less than 2% of the sample, which has about 140,000 clones, about 91% seen once. Turning to this clone: Other nucleotide sequences in the sample specify the same CDR3.

The TCR was taken from a man between 18 and 29 years old in good health. V usage is TRBV5-1 and J usage is TRBJ1-1; D is possibly TRBD1 (6 bases). Material for sequencing was blood. The CDR3 DNA reads as TGCGCCAGCAGCTTACAGGGAGACACTGAAGCTTTCTTT. This gives the protein CASSLQGDTEAFF.